One sample yielded the 12 T cell receptor beta chains listed below, sequenced in a study of memory CD4+ T cells and cytomegalovirus serostatus. Sequencing used immunoSEQ multiplex PCR; TCRdb keeps in-frame clones, though not all of them. The table includes 35,000 to 45,000 clones, 70% to 80% detected once. The sort gate was single viable CD3+CD4+CD8-CD45RO+ cells for memory CD4+ T cells. The sequencing input was memory CD4+ T cells from blood. Receptors originate from an adult in good health and CMV-seronegative.

About this clone: The junction shows a germline mismatch at one end, possibly a read error. The genes are TRBV7-7 and TRBJ2-5; D ambiguous. Germline V gene lookup returns CDR1 SSHAT and CDR2 FNYEAQ (reference sequence). CDR3 size: 13 residues. The CDR3 reads CASSLVGQGTQYF. Here the CDR3 DNA reads TGTGCTAGCAGCTTAGTAGGGCAAGGGACCCAGTACTTC.

In its sample, this clone was seen a few times. The V gene is TRBV7-2, the J gene TRBJ2-5; a possible D gene is TRBD2 (5 bases). Between the trimmed V and J ends, which lost 7 bases and 6 bases, there was a span of 18 bases. Looked up from germline, CDR1 is SGHTA and CDR2 is FQGNSA. There are 14 residues in the CDR3. The CDR3 region has the DNA TGTGCCAGCACCCTCATCCTCCGGGGTCAGACCCAGTACTTC. Translated: CASTLILRGQTQYF. Looking up the rest from reference TRBV7-2 and TRBJ2-5 gives the full variable domain: GAGVSQSPSNKVTEKGKDVELRCDPISGHTALYWYRQSLGQGLEFLIYFQGNSAPDKSGLPSDRFSAERTGGSVSTLTIQRTQQEDSAVYLCASTLILRGQTQYFGPGTRLLVL.

The rearrangement joins TRBV6-5 to TRBJ2-3; a possible D gene is TRBD2 (5 bases). Germline-derived CDR1 and CDR2 are MNHEY and SVGAGI. The V gene lost 6 bases and the J gene lost 7 bases, with 5 bases spanning the gap. This CDR3 is 10 amino acids long. Written as DNA, the CDR3 is TGTGCCAGCAGGGACTATACGCAGTATTTT. Residues: CASRDYTQYF.

This clone is labeled as medium-sized. V gene TRBV4-1 combines with J gene TRBJ2-2; D possibly matches TRBD1 or TRBD2 (5 bases each). Germline lookup yields CDR1 MGHRA and CDR2 YSYEKL. The CDR3 runs 15 residues. Trimming removed 2 bases from V and 4 bases from J, with 11 bases in between. The CDR3 bases are TGCGCCAGCAGCCAACAGGGAGTGGGCACCGGGGAGCTGTTTTTT. This translates into CASSQQGVGTGELFF.

The chain is built from TRBV27 and TRBJ1-4; D is ambiguous. Trimming cost V 3 bases and J 5 bases, with 10 bases left between them. In germline, CDR1 is MNHEY, CDR2 SMNVEV (reference sequence). The CDR3 spans 14 residues. Here the CDR3 reads CASSLGYLNEKLFF. The CDR3 nucleotides are TGTGCCAGCAGTTTGGGTTACTTAAATGAAAAACTGTTTTTT.

This clone was seen a handful of times. The rearrangement joins TRBV2 to TRBJ1-4; 11 nucleotides match TRBD1. Losses at the gene ends were 6 bases for V and 10 bases for J; bases not matched to a gene: 10. The CDR3 sequence is 15 residues long. CDR1 is SNHLY, CDR2 FYNNEI, per germline. The chain's CDR3 is CASRVTGTGGPKLFF. CDR3 coding DNA: TGTGCCAGCAGGGTTACCGGGACAGGGGGACCAAAACTGTTTTTT.

The chain combines TRBV7-8 with TRBJ2-3; D might be TRBD1 or TRBD2, each matching 6 bases. The germline V gene encodes CDR1 SGHVS and CDR2 FQNEAQ. V was pared by 1 base and J by 2 bases, with 10 bases between. CDR3 length: 15 residues. The CDR3 loop is CASSLVGGNTDTQYF. The DNA for the CDR3 is TGTGCCAGCAGCTTAGTCGGGGGCAACACAGATACGCAGTATTTT. The whole variable domain, remainder taken from reference TRBV7-8 and TRBJ2-3, is GAGVSQSPRYKVAKRGQDVALRCDPISGHVSLFWYQQALGQGPEFLTYFQNEAQLDKSGLPSDRFFAERPEGSVSTLKIQRTQQEDSAVYLCASSLVGGNTDTQYFGPGTRLTVL.

This sequence joins TRBV5-5 and TRBJ1-6, with D perhaps TRBD1 (5 bases). The CDR3 runs to 15 residues. Per germline, CDR1 SGHKS and CDR2 YYEKEE (reference sequence). Trimming removed 0 bases at V and 6 bases at J, with 10 bases between. CDR3 DNA: TGTGCCAGCAGCTTGGGGTGGGACGGTAATTCACCCCTCCACTTT. Amino acid sequence: CASSLGWDGNSPLHF. The whole variable domain, remainder taken from reference TRBV5-5 and TRBJ1-6, is DAGVTQSPTHLIKTRGQQVTLRCSPISGHKSVSWYQQVLGQGPQFIFQYYEKEERGRGNFPDRFSARQFPNYSSELNVNALLLGDSALYLCASSLGWDGNSPLHFGNGTRLTVT.

The chain combines TRBV2 with TRBJ2-7, with 8 bases that match TRBD1. Looked up from germline, CDR1 is SNHLY and CDR2 is FYNNEI. V lost 7 bases to trimming and J lost 0 bases; unmatched junction nucleotides: 5. The CDR3 covers 14 residues. CDR3 DNA sequence: TGTGCCAGCACAGAACAGGGGGGCTCCTACGAGCAGTACTTC. Protein sequence: CASTEQGGSYEQYF.

This chain links TRBV10-3 with TRBJ2-3; TRBD2 agrees at 9 bases. Losses at the gene ends were 0 bases for V and 11 bases for J; bases not matched to a gene: 12. CDR3 size: 16 residues. Germline V gene sequence: CDR1 ENHRY, CDR2 SYGVKD. CDR3 region: CAISESSGGTSRGQYF. In DNA form, the CDR3 reads TGTGCCATCAGTGAGTCTAGCGGGGGAACCTCCCGTGGGCAGTATTTT.

The chain carries TRBV9 and TRBJ2-5; D unclear. The CDR3 sequence is 16 residues long. Between the trimmed V and J ends, which lost 1 base and 5 bases, there was a span of 18 bases. Per germline, CDR1 SGDLS and CDR2 YYNGEE. Here the CDR3 reads CASSVTGAPPGETQYF. In DNA form, the CDR3 reads TGTGCCAGCAGCGTAACCGGCGCACCCCCTGGGGAGACCCAGTACTTC. Variable domain in full (rest from reference TRBV9 and TRBJ2-5): DSGVTQTPKHLITATGQRVTLRCSPRSGDLSVYWYQQSLDQGLQFLIQYYNGEERAKGNILERFSAQQFPDLHSELNLSSLELGDSALYFCASSVTGAPPGETQYFGPGTRLLVL.

This clone has just one count. One junction end does not reproduce the germline sequence, and a read error may be involved. The CDR3 sequence: CATLRPALNAEAFF. The CDR3 coding sequence is TGTGCCACGTTAAGACCCGCTCTGAACGCTGAAGCTTTCTTT. The V and J genes are TRBV6-5 and TRBJ1-1; D unresolved. The CDR3 totals 14 residues. Germline-derived CDR1 and CDR2 are MNHEY and SVGAGI.